Listed below are T cell receptor beta chains from one sample, sequenced in a study of blood T cell repertoires in acute mononucleosis. Clones were read by immunoSEQ multiplex PCR, and TCRdb kept only the in-frame ones, dropping some. Of some 1,400 clones in the sample, around a quarter were seen once. Source: EBV GLC epitope tetramer+ CD8+ T cells sorted from PBMCs, taken during acute infectious mononucleosis. The receptors were sampled from a woman between 18 and 30 years old with infectious mononucleosis caused by EBV. The CDR3 runs from the conserved cysteine through the conserved F or W. A D gene is named only where the DNA matches it firmly. Where a row states a size, it is once, few, many or the class of an expanded clone; other rows omit it.

>TRBV29-1|large|TRBJ2-1|TRBD2
TGCAGCGTAGAGACTAGCGGGACAATATACAATGAGCAGTTCTTC
CSVETSGTIYNEQFF
>TRBV21-1|many|TRBJ2-1|NA
TGTGCCAGCAGCTGGCGGGAGAACAATGAGCAGTTCTTC
CASSWRENNEQFF
>TRBV14|many|TRBJ2-1|TRBD2
TGTGCCAGCAGCTTAGCCCATAAAGCGGGAGGCAATGAGCAGTTCTTC
CASSLAHKAGGNEQFF
>TRBV25-1|NA|TRBJ2-3|NA
TGTGCCGACAGTGGTGTCCGGGATACGCAGTATTTT
CADSGVRDTQYF
>TRBV29-1|NA|TRBJ1-4|NA
NA
CSVGTGGTNEKTVFF
>TRBV2|many|TRBJ2-1|TRBD2
TGTGCCAGCAGCCCGACCAGCGGGAGTGTCTATGAGCAGTTCTTC
CASSPTSGSVYEQFF
>TRBV29-1|few|TRBJ1-1|TRBD1
TGCTGCGTGGGGGGACAGGCGAAGACTGAAGCTTTCTTT
CCVGGQAKTEAFF
>TRBV29-1|few|TRBJ1-1|TRBD1
TGCAGCGTGTGGGGACAGGCTAACACTGAAGCTTTCTTT
CSVWGQANTEAFF
>TRBV9|NA|TRBJ2-1|TRBD2
TGTGCCAGCAGCGTAGAGGGACTAGCAACTGGGCAGTTCTTC
CASSVEGLATGQFF
>TRBV11-3|NA|TRBJ2-3|TRBD2
TGTGCCAGCAGCGAACTAGCGGGAGTGGGAGATACGCAGTATTTT
CASSELAGVGDTQYF
>TRBV29-1|NA|TRBJ1-4|TRBD1
TGCAGCGTCGGGACAGGGGGCACTAATGAAAAATTCCTGTTTTTT
CSVGTGGTNEKFLFF
>TRBV5-5|many|TRBJ2-1|TRBD2
TGTGCCAGCAGCCCGACCAGCGGGAGTGTCTATGAGCAGTTCTTC
CASSPTSGSVYEQFF
>TRBV25-1|NA|TRBJ1-1|TRBD1
TGTGCCAGCAGTGGGGACAGGGGAGTTACTGAAGCTTTT
CASSGDRGVTEAF
>TRBV9|many|TRBJ2-1|TRBD2
TGTGCCAGCAGCCTCCGACTAGCGGGCCCGCTTTACAATGAGCAGTTCTTC
CASSLRLAGPLYNEQFF
>TRBV4-2|NA|TRBJ2-1|TRBD2
TGTGCCAGCAGCCTCCGACTAGCGGGCCCGCTTTACAATGAGCAGTTCTTC
CASSLRLAGPLYNEQFF
>TRBV29-1|NA|TRBJ1-1|NA
TGCAGCGTGGGTGTACAGGCGAACACTGAAGCTTTCTTT
CSVGVQANTEAFF
>TRBV21-1|NA|TRBJ2-1|NA
TGTGCCAGCAGTCCGACTAGCGGGAGTGTCTATGAGCAGTTCTTC
CASSPTSGSVYEQFF
>TRBV9|NA|TRBJ2-1|NA
TGTGCCAGCAGCGTAGCATGTTGGGATGAGCAGTTCTTC
CASSVACWDEQFF
>TRBV5-1|NA|TRBJ2-3|NA
TGCGCCAGCAGCTTGGCTATGGCTCTTTACACAGATACGCAGTATTTT
CASSLAMALYTDTQYF
>TRBV6-5|many|TRBJ2-5|NA
TGTGCCAGCAGTATCGGACAGCAAGAGACCCAGTACTTC
CASSIGQQETQYF
>TRBV7-2|many|TRBJ2-1|NA
TGTGCCAGCAGCGTAGCAGGTGGGGATGAGCAGTTCTTC
CASSVAGGDEQFF
>TRBV14|many|TRBJ2-3|NA
TGTGCCAGCAGTGGTGCCCGGGATACGCAGTATTTT
CASSGARDTQYF
>TRBV15|NA|TRBJ2-5|NA
TGTGCCACCAGCAGAGATGGGCGGAACCAAGAGACCCAGTACTTC
CATSRDGRNQETQYF
>TRBV29-1|few|TRBJ1-1|NA
TGCAGCGTGGTGGAACAGGCGAACACTGAAGCTTTCTTT
CSVVEQANTEAFF
>TRBV6-5|many|TRBJ2-1|TRBD2
TGTGCCAGCAGCGTAGCCGGGGGGGATGAGCAGTTCTTC
CASSVAGGDEQFF
>TRBV9|NA|TRBJ2-1|NA
TGTGCCAGCAGCGTAGCAGGGGGGGATGAGCAGGTCTTC
CASSVAGGDEQVF
>TRBV9|NA|TRBJ2-1|NA
TGTGCCTGCAGCGTAGCAGGTGGGGATGAGGAGTTCTTC
CACSVAGGDEEFF
>TRBV29-1|few|TRBJ1-4|TRBD1
TGCAGCGTCGGGTCAGGGGGCACTAATGAAAATCTGTTTTTT
CSVGSGGTNENLFF
>TRBV7-2|medium-sized|TRBJ2-7|NA
TGTGCCAGCAGCCGGGACTCCTCCTACGAGCAGTACTTC
CASSRDSSYEQYF
>TRBV29-1|few|TRBJ1-4|TRBD1
TGCAGCGTGGGGTCAGGGGGCACTAATGAAAATCTGTTTTTT
CSVGSGGTNENLFF
>TRBV29-1|few|TRBJ1-1|TRBD1
TGCTGCGTGGGGGGACAGTCGAACACTGAAGCTTTCTTT
CCVGGQSNTEAFF